Detailed here is one T cell receptor (beta chain). The sample belongs to a study of PD-1 blockade in mismatch repair-deficient tumors. Germline CDR1 and CDR2: GTSNPN and SVGIG (reference sequence). V was pared by 3 bases and J by 7 bases, with 7 bases between. This CDR3 region has 11 residues. Profiling relied on immunoSEQ multiplex PCR, and the TCRdb table lists in-frame clones only, not all of them. The sample yields about 130,000 clones, about 88% seen once. Sequencing used peripheral blood, obtained approximately 73 weeks after starting pembrolizumab. This chain connects TRBV30 to TRBJ2-1; D ambiguous. This receptor was taken from an adult with mismatch repair-deficient cancer. The CDR3 reads CAWRKSNEQFF. DNA of the CDR3: TGTGCCTGGAGGAAGAGTAATGAGCAGTTCTTC.